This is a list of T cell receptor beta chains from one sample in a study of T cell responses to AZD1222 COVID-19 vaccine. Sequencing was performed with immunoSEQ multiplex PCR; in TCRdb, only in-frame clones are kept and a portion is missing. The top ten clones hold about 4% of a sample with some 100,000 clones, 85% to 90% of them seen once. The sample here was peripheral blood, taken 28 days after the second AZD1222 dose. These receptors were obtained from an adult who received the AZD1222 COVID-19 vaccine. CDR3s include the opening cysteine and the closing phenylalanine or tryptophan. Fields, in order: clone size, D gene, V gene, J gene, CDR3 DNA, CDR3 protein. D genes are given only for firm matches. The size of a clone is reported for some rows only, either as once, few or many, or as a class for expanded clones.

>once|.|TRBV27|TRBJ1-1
TGTGCCAGCAGTTTAGCCGGAGTAGTGCGCAACACTGAAGCTTTCTTT
CASSLAGVVRNTEAFF
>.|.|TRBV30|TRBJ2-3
TGTGCCTGGAGTTACGGGGCGAGCACAGATACGCAGTATTTT
CAWSYGASTDTQYF
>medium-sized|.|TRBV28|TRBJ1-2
TGTGCCAGCAGTTTGGGGTCTAACTATGGCTACACCTTC
CASSLGSNYGYTF
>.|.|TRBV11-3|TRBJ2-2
TGTGCCAGCAGCTCCTCTGGGGGCGATACCGGGGAGCTGTTTTTT
CASSSSGGDTGELFF
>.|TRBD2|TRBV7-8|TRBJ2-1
TGTGCCAGCAGCTTAGTAACTAGCGGGAGAGGAACCCTTAATGAGCAGTTCTTC
CASSLVTSGRGTLNEQFF
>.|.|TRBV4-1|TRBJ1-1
TGCGCCAGCAGCCAAGAGTCTGAATTTACTGAAGCTTTCTTT
CASSQESEFTEAFF
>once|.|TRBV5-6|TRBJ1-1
TGTGCCAGCAGCTTAGGCCCCTGGGCCCGCGGCACTGAAGCTTTCTTT
CASSLGPWARGTEAFF
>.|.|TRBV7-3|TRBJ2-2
TGTGCCAGCAGCTTAGCAGGTTCGAACACCGGGGAGCTGTTTTTT
CASSLAGSNTGELFF
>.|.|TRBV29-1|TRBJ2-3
TGCAGCGCCCGGAGCAGGCAAAAAGCTAGCACAGATACGCAGTATTTT
CSARSRQKASTDTQYF
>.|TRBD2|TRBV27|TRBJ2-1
TGTGCCAGCAGTTATTCGTCTAGCGGGAGGCGGGGCAATGAGCAGTTCTTC
CASSYSSSGRRGNEQFF
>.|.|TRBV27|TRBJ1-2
TGTGCCAGCTCCGAGCAGGGAACCTATGGCTACACCTTC
CASSEQGTYGYTF
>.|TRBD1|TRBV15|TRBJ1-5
TGTGCCACCGCGACAGGGGGCGATCAGCCCCAGCATTTT
CATATGGDQPQHF
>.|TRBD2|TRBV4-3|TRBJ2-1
TGCGCCAGCAGCCCTCAGGGTAGCGGGGGATACAATGAGCAGTTCTTC
CASSPQGSGGYNEQFF
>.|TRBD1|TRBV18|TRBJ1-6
TGTGCCAGCTCACCATTGCCGGACAGGGCTAATTCACCCCTCCACTTT
CASSPLPDRANSPLHF
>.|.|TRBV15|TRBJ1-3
TGTGCCACCAGCAGATCTCTTCCAGGGCTCTCTGGAAACACCATATATTTT
CATSRSLPGLSGNTIYF
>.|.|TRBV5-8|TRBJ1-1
TGTGCCAGCGGTTGGGGACTAACCAGTGGCACTGAAGCTTTCTTT
CASGWGLTSGTEAFF
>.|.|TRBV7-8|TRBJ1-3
TGTGCCAGCAGCTTTGGGGCCCCCGGAAACACCATATATTTT
CASSFGAPGNTIYF
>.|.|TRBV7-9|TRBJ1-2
TGTGCCAGCAGCTTGTCCTCGGGCTACACCTTC
CASSLSSGYTF
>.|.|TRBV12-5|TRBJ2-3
TGTGCTAGTGGTTTGGGTCAGGATTACAGCACAGATACGCAGTATTTT
CASGLGQDYSTDTQYF
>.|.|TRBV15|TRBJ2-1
TGTGCCACCAGCAGAGATGGACGGGAACCGGAGCCCGGGGCGAGGAATGAGCAGTTCTTC
CATSRDGREPEPGARNEQFF
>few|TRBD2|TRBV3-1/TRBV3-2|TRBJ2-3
TGTGCCAGCAGCCAGGTCGGGACAATAATAGGGACTAGCGGGGTGACTAGCACAGATACGCAGTATTTT
CASSQVGTIIGTSGVTSTDTQYF
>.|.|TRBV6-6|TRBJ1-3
TGTGCCAGCAGGGCCGGGACTGGAAACACCATATATTTT
CASRAGTGNTIYF
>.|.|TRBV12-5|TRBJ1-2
TGTGCTAGTGGTTTGGTACAGCTCCAGATCTCTCGCTATGGCTACACCTTC
CASGLVQLQISRYGYTF
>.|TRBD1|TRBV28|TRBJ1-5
TGTGCCAGCACCAGGGGGTTCAATCAGCCCCAGCATTTT
CASTRGFNQPQHF
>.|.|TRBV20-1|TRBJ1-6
TGCAGTGCAGAAAGGGGTAGGACCCTCCACTTT
CSAERGRTLHF
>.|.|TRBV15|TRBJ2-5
TGTGCCACCAGCTCCCGGGGAAGTGGAGGGGAGACCCAGTACTTC
CATSSRGSGGETQYF
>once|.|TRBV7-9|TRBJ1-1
TGTGCCAGCAGCTATGCAGGGGCAACTGAAGCTTTCTTT
CASSYAGATEAFF
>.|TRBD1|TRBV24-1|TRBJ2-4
TGTGCCACCAGTGATTTGCAGGGACAGGGGTCGGGTCCCAAAAACATTCAGTACTTC
CATSDLQGQGSGPKNIQYF
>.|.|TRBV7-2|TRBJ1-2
TGTGCCAGCAGCTTGGATGGGGGTGGCTACACCTTC
CASSLDGGGYTF
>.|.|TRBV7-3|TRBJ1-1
TGTGCCAGCAGCCAGCTGGGCGGTATAAAGCTTAACACTGAAGCTTTCTTT
CASSQLGGIKLNTEAFF
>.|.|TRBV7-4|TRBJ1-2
TGTGCCAGCAGCTTAGAACAGGGATATGGCTACACCTTC
CASSLEQGYGYTF
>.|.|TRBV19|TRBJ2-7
TGTGCCAGTAGTATAGATGAGGCTGAATTCTACGAGCAGTACTTC
CASSIDEAEFYEQYF
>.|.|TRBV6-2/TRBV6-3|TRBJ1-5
TGTGCCAGCAGTTACTCCTGGGGGGGAGCACGGCAGCCCCAGCATTTT
CASSYSWGGARQPQHF
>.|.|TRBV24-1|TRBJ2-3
TGTGCCACCAGTGAACCCTCCGGGACTGGGAGCACAGATACGCAGTATTTT
CATSEPSGTGSTDTQYF
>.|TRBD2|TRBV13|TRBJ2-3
TGTGCCAGCAGCCGAGAGGGTAGCGGGAGGGAGGGGACAGATACGCAGTATTTT
CASSREGSGREGTDTQYF